The source of this T cell receptor beta chain is a study of PD-1 blockade in classical Hodgkin lymphoma. Study-level findings and limits: When set against healthy donors, newly diagnosed patients were reported to show lower baseline TCR diversity.

This sample's time point: newly diagnosed, previously untreated cHL patient sample. Magnetic negative selection, applied to thawed PBMCs, was used to isolate the CD8+ T cells. The comparison group had newly diagnosed, previously untreated classical Hodgkin lymphoma. Assay: immunoSEQ multiplex PCR; the TCRdb copy retains only in-frame clones and omits some. The sample carries about 21,000 clones, 87% recorded once. Notes on this clone: The antigen is undetermined.

CDR3 size: 15 residues. Germline loops: CDR1 LGHNT, CDR2 FRNRAP. V dropped 4 bases and J dropped 6 bases, with 18 bases sitting between them. The sequence was collected from a human donor with classical Hodgkin lymphoma. The sample consisted of CD8+ T cells from blood. The chain has TRBV12-5 and TRBJ1-2; weak D call: TRBD1 (5 bases). CDR3 amino acids: CASGSPVIGQNGYTF. The CDR3 DNA follows: TGTGCTAGTGGTTCTCCAGTAATTGGACAAAATGGCTACACCTTC. The full variable domain, in which reference TRBV12-5 and TRBJ1-2 provide the parts outside the CDR3, is DARVTQTPRHKVTEMGQEVTMRCQPILGHNTVFWYRQTMMQGLELLAYFRNRAPLDDSGMPKDRFSAEMPDATLATLKIQPSEPRDSAVYFCASGSPVIGQNGYTFGSGTRLTVV.